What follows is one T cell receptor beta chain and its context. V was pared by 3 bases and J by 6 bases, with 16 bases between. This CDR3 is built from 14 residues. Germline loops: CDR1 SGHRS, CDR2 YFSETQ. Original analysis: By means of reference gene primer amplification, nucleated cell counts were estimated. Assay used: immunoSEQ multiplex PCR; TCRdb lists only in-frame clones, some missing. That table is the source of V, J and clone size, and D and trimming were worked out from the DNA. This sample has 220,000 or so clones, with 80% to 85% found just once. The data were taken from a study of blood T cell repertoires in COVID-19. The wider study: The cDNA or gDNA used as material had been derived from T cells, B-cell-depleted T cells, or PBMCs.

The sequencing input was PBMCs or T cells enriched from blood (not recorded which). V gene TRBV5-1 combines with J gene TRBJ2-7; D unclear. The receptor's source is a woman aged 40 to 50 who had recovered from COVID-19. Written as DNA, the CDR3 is TGCGCCAGCAGCTCGCCGGGTCAATCGGGCGAGCAGTACTTC. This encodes CASSSPGQSGEQYF.